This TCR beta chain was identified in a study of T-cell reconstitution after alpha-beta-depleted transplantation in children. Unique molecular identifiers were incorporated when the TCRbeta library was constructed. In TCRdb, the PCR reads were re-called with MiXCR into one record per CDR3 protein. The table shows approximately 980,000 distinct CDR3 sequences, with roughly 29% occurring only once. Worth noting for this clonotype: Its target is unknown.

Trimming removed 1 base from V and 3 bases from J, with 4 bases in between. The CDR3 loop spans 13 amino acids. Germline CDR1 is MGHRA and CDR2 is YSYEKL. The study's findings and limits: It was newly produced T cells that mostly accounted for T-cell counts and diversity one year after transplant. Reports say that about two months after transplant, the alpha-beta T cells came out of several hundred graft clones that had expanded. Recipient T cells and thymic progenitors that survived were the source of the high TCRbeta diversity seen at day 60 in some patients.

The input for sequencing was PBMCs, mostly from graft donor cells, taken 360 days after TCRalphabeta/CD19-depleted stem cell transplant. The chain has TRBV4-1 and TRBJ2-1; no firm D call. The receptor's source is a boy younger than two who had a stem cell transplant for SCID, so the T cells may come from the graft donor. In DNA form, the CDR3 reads TGCGCCAGCAGCCAAGTGAACTACAATGAGCAGTTCTTC. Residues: CASSQVNYNEQFF.